Each of the 2 T cell receptor beta chains below was sequenced from the same sample in a study of CD8 T cells in ankylosing spondylitis. Each CDR3 protein is one row after TCRdb ran MiXCR on the 5' RACE reads. The sample lists more than 650,000 distinct CDR3 sequences, about 12% occurring once. Findings and limits, study-wide: A motif in TCR beta, a set of several highly homologous variants, appeared characteristic of ankylosing spondylitis blood.

Their antigen targets remain unknown. Material: blood, either unsorted or a sorted T cell fraction (not recorded which). These TCRs come from a male donor with ankylosing spondylitis.

This clonotype showed up just a few times. The rearrangement links TRBV18 to TRBJ2-7, with D perhaps matching TRBD1 (7 bases). Germline lookup yields CDR1 KGHSH and CDR2 LQKENI. This CDR3 is built from 15 residues. V was clipped by 2 bases and J by 3 bases, with 14 bases between them. CDR3: CASSPSAGGSYEQYF. The CDR3 DNA reads TGTGCCAGCTCACCATCCGCAGGGGGGAGCTACGAGCAGTACTTC.

This clonotype was counted ten times or more. V gene TRBV20-1 combines with J gene TRBJ1-1; unclear D gene. CDR3 size: 13 residues. Per the germline V gene, CDR1 is DFQATT and CDR2 is SNEGSKA (reference sequence). Trimming removed 0 bases from V and 6 bases from J, with 11 bases in between. The CDR3 region is CSARDLWEPEAFF. In DNA, the CDR3 is TGCAGTGCTAGAGATCTGTGGGAGCCTGAAGCTTTCTTT.